This T cell receptor beta chain is from a study of identical twins. The ends were cut back, 6 bases at V and 1 base at J, with 9 bases in the middle. This CDR3 contains 12 residues. Germline loops: CDR1 DFQATT, CDR2 SNEGSKA (reference sequence). TCRdb ran MiXCR on the 5' RACE reads and lists one entry per CDR3 protein. Of hundreds of thousands of distinct CDR3 sequences listed, about 20% are singletons. These data also featured in a second study, about T cells expressing NK-cell markers.

This sequence originates from a woman aged 18 to 35 in good health. This chain links TRBV20-1 with TRBJ1-1; D perhaps matches TRBD1 (5 bases). The sequenced material came from PBMCs. CDR3 DNA sequence: TGCAGTGCACTCGGACAGAACACTGAAGCTTTCTTT. Protein product: CSALGQNTEAFF.